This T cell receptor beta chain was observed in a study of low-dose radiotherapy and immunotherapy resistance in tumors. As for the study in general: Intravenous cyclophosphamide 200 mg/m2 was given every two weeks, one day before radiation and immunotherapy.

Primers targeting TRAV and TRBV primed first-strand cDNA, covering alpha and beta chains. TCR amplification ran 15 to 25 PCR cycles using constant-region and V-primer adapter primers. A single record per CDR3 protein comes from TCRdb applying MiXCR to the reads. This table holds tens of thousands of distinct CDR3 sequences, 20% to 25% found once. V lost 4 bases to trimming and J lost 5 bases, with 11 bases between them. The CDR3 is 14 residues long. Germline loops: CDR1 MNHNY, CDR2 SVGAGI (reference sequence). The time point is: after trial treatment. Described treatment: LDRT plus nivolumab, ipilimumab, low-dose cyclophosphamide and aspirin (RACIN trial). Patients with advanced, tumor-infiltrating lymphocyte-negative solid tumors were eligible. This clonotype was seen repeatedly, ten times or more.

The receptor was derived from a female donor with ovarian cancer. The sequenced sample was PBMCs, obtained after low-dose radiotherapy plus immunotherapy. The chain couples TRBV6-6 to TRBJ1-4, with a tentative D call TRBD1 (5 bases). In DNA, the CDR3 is TGTGCCAGCAGTTTCGGGGGGGAGAATGAAAAACTGTTTTTT. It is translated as CASSFGGENEKLFF.